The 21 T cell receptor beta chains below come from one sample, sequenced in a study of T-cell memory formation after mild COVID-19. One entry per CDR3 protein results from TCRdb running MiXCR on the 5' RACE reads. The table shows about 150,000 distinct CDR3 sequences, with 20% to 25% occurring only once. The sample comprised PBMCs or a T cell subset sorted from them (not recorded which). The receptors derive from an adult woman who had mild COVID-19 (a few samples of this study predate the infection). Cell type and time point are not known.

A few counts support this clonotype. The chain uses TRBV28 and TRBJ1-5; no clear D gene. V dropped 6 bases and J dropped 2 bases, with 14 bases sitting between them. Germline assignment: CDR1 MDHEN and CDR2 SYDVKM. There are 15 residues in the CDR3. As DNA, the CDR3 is TGTGCCAGCAGCCCAGTGGGGTTGGGCAATCAGCCCCAGCATTTT. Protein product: CASSPVGLGNQPQHF.

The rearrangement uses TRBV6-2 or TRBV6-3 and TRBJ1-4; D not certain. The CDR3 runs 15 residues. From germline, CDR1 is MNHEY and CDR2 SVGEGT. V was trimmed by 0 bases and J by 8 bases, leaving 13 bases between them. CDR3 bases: TGTGCCAGCAGTTACTCGAGGAATATCGGGGAAAAACTGTTTTTT. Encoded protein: CASSYSRNIGEKLFF.

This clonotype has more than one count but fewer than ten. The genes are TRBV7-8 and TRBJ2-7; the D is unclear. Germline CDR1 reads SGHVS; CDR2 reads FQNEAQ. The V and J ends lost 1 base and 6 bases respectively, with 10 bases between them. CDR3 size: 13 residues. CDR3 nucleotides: TGTGCCAGCAGCTTAGAACCTAGTGGCGAGCAGTACTTC. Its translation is CASSLEPSGEQYF.

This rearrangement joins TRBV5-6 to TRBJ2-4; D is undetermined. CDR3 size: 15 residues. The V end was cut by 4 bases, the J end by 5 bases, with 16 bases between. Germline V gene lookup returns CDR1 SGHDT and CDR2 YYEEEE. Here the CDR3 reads CASSMEYRTENIQYF. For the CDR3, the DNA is TGTGCCAGCAGCATGGAGTATCGGACGGAAAACATTCAGTACTTC.

The CDR3 sequence: CASSLIGLGTGELFF. Here the CDR3 DNA reads TGTGCCAGCAGCTTGATCGGTTTAGGGACCGGGGAGCTGTTTTTT. J is TRBJ2-2 and V is TRBV5-8; D unresolved. The length of the CDR3 is 15 residues. V gave up 1 base and J gave up 5 bases, with 12 bases separating them. Looked up from germline, CDR1 is SGHTS and CDR2 is YDEGEE.

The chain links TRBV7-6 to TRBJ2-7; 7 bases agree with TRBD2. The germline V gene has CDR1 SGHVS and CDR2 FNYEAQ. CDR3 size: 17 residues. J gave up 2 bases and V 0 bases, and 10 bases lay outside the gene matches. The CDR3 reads CASSLALEGGATYEQYF. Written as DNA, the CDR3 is TGTGCCAGCAGCTTAGCTTTGGAGGGAGGGGCAACCTACGAGCAGTACTTC. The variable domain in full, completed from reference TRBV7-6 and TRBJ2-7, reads GAGVSQSPRYKVTKRGQDVALRCDPISGHVSLYWYRQALGQGPEFLTYFNYEAQQDKSGLPNDRFSAERPEGSISTLTIQRTEQRDSAMYRCASSLALEGGATYEQYFGPGTRLTVT.

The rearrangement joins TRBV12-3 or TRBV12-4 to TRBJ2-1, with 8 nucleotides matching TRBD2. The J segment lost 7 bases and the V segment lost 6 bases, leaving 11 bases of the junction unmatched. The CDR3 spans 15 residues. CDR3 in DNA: TGTGCCAGCAGCTTGCTTCGGGGGGGCATGAATGAGCAGTTCTTC. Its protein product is CASSLLRGGMNEQFF.

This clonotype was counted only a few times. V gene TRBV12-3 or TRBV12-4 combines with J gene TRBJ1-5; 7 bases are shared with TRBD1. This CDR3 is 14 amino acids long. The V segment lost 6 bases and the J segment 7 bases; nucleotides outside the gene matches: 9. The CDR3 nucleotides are TGTGCCAGCAGCCGCGACAGGGTGGGACAGCCCCAGCATTTT. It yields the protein CASSRDRVGQPQHF.

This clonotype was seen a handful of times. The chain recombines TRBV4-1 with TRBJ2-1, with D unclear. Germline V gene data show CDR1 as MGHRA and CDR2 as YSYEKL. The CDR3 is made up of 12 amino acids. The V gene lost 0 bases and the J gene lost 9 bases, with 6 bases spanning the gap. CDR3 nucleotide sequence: TGCGCCAGCAGCCAAGATAGATCTGAGCAGTTCTTC. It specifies CASSQDRSEQFF.

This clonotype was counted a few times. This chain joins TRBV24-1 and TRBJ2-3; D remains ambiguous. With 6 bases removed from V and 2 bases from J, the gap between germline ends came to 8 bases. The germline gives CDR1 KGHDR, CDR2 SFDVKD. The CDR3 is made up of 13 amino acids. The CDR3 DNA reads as TGTGCCACCAGTTACAGAATCACAGATACGCAGTATTTT. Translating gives CATSYRITDTQYF.

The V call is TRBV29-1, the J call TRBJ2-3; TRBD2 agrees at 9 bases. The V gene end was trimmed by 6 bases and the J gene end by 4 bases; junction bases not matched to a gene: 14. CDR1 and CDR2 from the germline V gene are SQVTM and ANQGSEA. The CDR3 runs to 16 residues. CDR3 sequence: CSVPTPSGEQADTQYF. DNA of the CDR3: TGCAGCGTACCCACACCTAGCGGGGAACAAGCAGATACGCAGTATTTT.

The DNA of the CDR3 is TGCGCCAGCAGCTTGGTTCAGGGGCTGGACACTGAAGCTTTCTTT. This translates into CASSLVQGLDTEAFF. The gene calls are TRBV5-1 and TRBJ1-1; weak D call: TRBD1 (6 bases). Trimming removed 0 bases at V and 3 bases at J, with 12 bases between. This CDR3 is built from 15 residues. From germline, CDR1 is SGHRS and CDR2 YFSETQ.

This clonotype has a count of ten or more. CDR3 in amino acids: CASSLGRVTEAFF. The CDR3 coding sequence is TGTGCCAGCAGCTTAGGCAGGGTCACTGAAGCTTTCTTT. The chain joins TRBV7-8 to TRBJ1-1, with D tentatively TRBD1 (5 bases). Trimming took 1 base from V and 4 from J, leaving 7 bases between them. Germline CDR1 SGHVS, CDR2 FQNEAQ. There are 13 residues in the CDR3.

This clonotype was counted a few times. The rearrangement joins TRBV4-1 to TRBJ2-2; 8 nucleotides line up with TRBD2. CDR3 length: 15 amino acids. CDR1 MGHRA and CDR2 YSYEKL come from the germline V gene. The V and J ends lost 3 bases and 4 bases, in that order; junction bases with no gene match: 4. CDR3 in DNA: TGCGCCAGCAGCCACATTAGCGGGGTCACCGGGGAGCTGTTTTTT. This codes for CASSHISGVTGELFF.

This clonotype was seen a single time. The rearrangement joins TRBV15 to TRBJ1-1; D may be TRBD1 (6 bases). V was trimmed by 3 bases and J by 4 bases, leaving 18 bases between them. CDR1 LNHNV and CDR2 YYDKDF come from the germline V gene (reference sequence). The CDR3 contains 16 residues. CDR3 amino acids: CATSSRIGQTITEAFF. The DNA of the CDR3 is TGTGCCACCAGCAGCCGAATCGGACAGACGATCACTGAAGCTTTCTTT.

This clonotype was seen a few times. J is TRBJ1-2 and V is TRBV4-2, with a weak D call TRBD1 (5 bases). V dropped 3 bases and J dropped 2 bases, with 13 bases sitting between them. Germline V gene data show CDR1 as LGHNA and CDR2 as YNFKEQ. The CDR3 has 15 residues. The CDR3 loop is CASSHWDGQNYGYTF. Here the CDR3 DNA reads TGTGCCAGCAGCCACTGGGACGGGCAGAACTATGGCTACACCTTC.

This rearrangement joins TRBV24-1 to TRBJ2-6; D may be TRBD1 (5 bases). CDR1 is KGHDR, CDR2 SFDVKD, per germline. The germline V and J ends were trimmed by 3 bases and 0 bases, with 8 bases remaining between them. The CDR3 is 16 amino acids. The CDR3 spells CATSDPRGSGANVLTF. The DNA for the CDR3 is TGTGCCACCAGTGATCCAAGGGGCTCTGGGGCCAACGTCCTGACTTTC.

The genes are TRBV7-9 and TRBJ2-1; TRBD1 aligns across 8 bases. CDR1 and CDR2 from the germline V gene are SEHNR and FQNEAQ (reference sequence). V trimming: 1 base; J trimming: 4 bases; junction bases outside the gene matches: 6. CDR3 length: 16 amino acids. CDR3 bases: TGTGCCAGCAGCTTAGTTCCAGGGGGCATGTACAATGAGCAGTTCTTC. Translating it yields CASSLVPGGMYNEQFF.

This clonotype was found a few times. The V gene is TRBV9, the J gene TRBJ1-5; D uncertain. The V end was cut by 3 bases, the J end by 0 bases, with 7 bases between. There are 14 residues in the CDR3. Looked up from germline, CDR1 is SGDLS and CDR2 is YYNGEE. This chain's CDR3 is CASSADDSNQPQHF. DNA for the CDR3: TGTGCCAGCAGCGCAGATGATAGCAATCAGCCCCAGCATTTT.

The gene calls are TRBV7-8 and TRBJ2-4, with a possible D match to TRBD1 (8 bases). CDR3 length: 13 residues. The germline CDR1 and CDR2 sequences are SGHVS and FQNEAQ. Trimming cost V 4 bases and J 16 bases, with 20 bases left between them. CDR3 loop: CASSYRGGQEFYF. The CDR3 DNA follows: TGTGCCAGCAGCTACAGGGGGGGACAGGAGTTTTACTTC.

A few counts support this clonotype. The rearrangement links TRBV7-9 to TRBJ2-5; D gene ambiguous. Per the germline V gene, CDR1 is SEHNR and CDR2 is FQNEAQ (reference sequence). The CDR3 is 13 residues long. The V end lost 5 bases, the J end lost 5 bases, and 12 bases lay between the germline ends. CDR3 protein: CASSVSGIETQYF. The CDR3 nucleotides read TGTGCCAGCAGCGTAAGTGGTATCGAGACCCAGTACTTC.